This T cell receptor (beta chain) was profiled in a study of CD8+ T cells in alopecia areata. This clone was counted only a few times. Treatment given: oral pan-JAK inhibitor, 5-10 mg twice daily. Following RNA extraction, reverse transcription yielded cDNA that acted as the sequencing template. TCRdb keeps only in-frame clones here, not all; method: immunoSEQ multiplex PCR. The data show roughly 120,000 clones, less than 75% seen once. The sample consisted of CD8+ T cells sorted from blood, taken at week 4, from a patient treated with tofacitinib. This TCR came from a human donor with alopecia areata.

CDR3 loop: CSFAGLAADTQYF. Written as DNA, the CDR3 is TGCAGCTTCGCAGGACTAGCGGCGGATACGCAGTATTTT. V usage is TRBV29-1 and J usage is TRBJ2-3; 10 positions match TRBD2. V lost 8 bases to trimming and J lost 6 bases; unmatched junction nucleotides: 8. Germline CDR1 and CDR2: SQVTM and ANQGSEA. The length of the CDR3 is 13 residues.